This record looks at one T cell receptor beta chain sequence and its context. No cognate antigen has been identified for it. One base away there is no much larger clone; base qualities are not given. Genomic DNA was the input for TRB sequencing, which was run either with the immunoSEQ assay at survey resolution or with the hsTCRB kit. The study's processing was this. The immunoSEQ software handled initial read processing, and the LymphoSeq R package was used for repertoire analyses. Clonality was calculated as 1 minus normalized Shannon entropy, and the Gini coefficient was also calculated for each TRB dataset. To infer phenotypes in unsorted samples, TRB sequences from sorted subsets of the recipient or donor were mapped onto unsorted samples from the same recipient. TCRdb provides this immuneACCESS table in a form limited to in-frame rearrangements. Some clones are lacking; in checked studies, under half of them reflect an unresolved V gene, and why the rest are absent is not known. The V and J calls and clone size come from that table; D and trimming were worked out from the DNA. Across this sample there are fewer than 3,000 clones, with just under 75% seen only once. The top ten constitute 20% to 25% of the sample.

This entry belongs to a study of T cells after posttransplantation cyclophosphamide (dated by TCRdb to the mid-2010s). With respect to the entire study: The study tracked T cell repertoire reconstitution by TRB sequencing after myeloablative bone marrow transplantation using posttransplantation cyclophosphamide as GVHD prophylaxis. Public TRB sequences were checked against a database of over 3,600 sequences associated with responses to pathogens, tumor antigens, self-antigens and alloantigens. Up to about 3 additional blood samples from 2 to 5.2 years after transplant were also TRB-sequenced in 3 patients, as was pretransplant blood from several patients. Blood from all 35 or so PTCy patients with 1-year posttransplant specimens was subjected to TRB sequencing. Because TRA and TRB clonality were tightly correlated in 8 or 9 samples, subsequent TCR analyses were focused on TRB only. Antigen receptor sequencing covered samples from approximately 32 PTCy-treated patients and around 15 of their related bone marrow donors. The paper as a whole reports these results and caveats: At 1-2 months, donor-recipient similarity was low but rose over the first year, and the later blood repertoires were often dominated by donor CD8+ memory clones. Across 35 to 55 patients, TRB clonality was highly associated with recipient CMV seropositivity and CMV reactivation, and diversity in PTCy patients was similar to diversity in CNI/methotrexate controls. The TRB repertoires of T cells infiltrating skin or the GI tract showed only limited overlap with the TRB repertoires found in blood.

PTCy-treated patients came from a prospective multi-institutional clinical trial. Mononuclear cells from peripheral blood and bone marrow were separated by Ficoll-Hypaque density centrifugation and then cryopreserved. Trimming takes 4 bases off V and 4 bases off J; junction bases not matched to a gene: 6. CDR1 and CDR2 are drawn from the germline V gene: MDHEN, SYDVKM. The CDR3 holds 15 amino acids from the cysteine to the phenylalanine. Left in the record is the CDR3 DNA by itself, 45 bases read in frame from the first base. The material sequenced was PBMCs. This receptor was obtained from a man aged 25 to 45 with a blood cancer, CMV-positive, and with a related stem cell donor. The receptor chain draws on TRBV28 and TRBJ1-3; TRBD1 agrees with 8 junctional bases. The sequenced DNA is TGTGCCAGCAGTTGGACAGGGTTCTTAGGAAACACCATATATTTT. Translated, this gives CASSWTGFLGNTIYF.